These T cell receptor beta chains were read from a single sample in a study of CD4 T cells in relation to SARS-CoV-2 and coronaviruses. For these TCRs, the target antigens are not known. The table came from immunoSEQ multiplex PCR; TCRdb's copy has only in-frame clones and leaves some out. The table shows approximately 41,000 clones, with around 77% occurring only once. The sequencing input was memory CD4+ T cells from PBMCs, cultured in vitro. The receptors derive from an adult with COVID-19. Each CDR3 is given with its conserved first and last residue. A D gene is named only where the DNA matches it firmly. Only some rows state a clone size, as once, few, many or a class for expanded clones.

size	D	V	J	CDR3	DNA
-	TRBD2	TRBV10-3	TRBJ2-1	CAISERSGRSPEQFF	TGTGCCATCAGTGAACGTAGCGGGAGGTCGCCTGAGCAGTTCTTC
once	-	TRBV20-1	TRBJ2-7	CSATDLQEDYEQYF	TGCAGTGCTACTGATCTACAGGAAGACTACGAGCAGTACTTC
-	-	TRBV6-5	TRBJ1-1	CASRWGDSNTEAFF	TGTGCCAGCAGGTGGGGGGATTCGAACACTGAAGCTTTCTTT
-	TRBD2	TRBV7-2	TRBJ2-2	CASSFRSGGGTGELFF	TGTGCCAGCAGCTTTCGTTCGGGAGGGGGCACCGGGGAGCTGTTTTTT
-	-	TRBV7-8	TRBJ1-3	CASSKDGPSSGNTIYF	TGTGCCAGCAGCAAAGACGGTCCCAGCTCTGGAAACACCATATATTTT
-	-	TRBV27	TRBJ2-1	CASKSVSGPSSYNEQFF	TGTGCCAGCAAATCTGTCAGCGGACCAAGCTCCTACAATGAGCAGTTCTTC
-	-	TRBV6-5	TRBJ1-6	CASRRDGYNSPLHF	TGTGCCAGCAGAAGGGACGGCTATAATTCACCCCTCCACTTT
-	-	TRBV27	TRBJ1-4	CASSFFSNEKLFF	TGTGCCAGCAGTTTTTTTTCTAATGAAAAACTGTTTTTT
-	-	TRBV12-3/TRBV12-4	TRBJ2-1	CASSMVAEGEQFF	TGTGCCAGCTCAATGGTTGCGGAAGGTGAGCAGTTCTTC
few	-	TRBV14	TRBJ1-6	CASSQTGRGSPLHF	TGTGCCAGCAGCCAGACAGGACGGGGTTCACCCCTCCACTTT
medium-sized	TRBD1	TRBV29-1	TRBJ2-2	CSVVPGQVGGELFF	TGCAGCGTTGTTCCCGGACAGGTCGGCGGGGAGCTGTTTTTT
-	TRBD2	TRBV7-8	TRBJ2-7	CASSASPASGSYEQYF	TGTGCCAGCAGCGCCTCCCCGGCTAGCGGGAGCTACGAGCAGTACTTC
-	TRBD1	TRBV18	TRBJ2-5	CASSTGTGKETQYF	TGTGCCAGCTCCACCGGGACAGGGAAAGAGACCCAGTACTTC
few	TRBD2	TRBV28	TRBJ2-5	CASSPWAGVRQETQYF	TGTGCCAGCAGTCCCTGGGCGGGAGTTCGGCAAGAGACCCAGTACTTC
-	-	TRBV3-1/TRBV3-2	TRBJ2-3	CASSQGRTGGADTQYF	TGTGCCAGCAGCCAAGGAAGAACAGGGGGGGCAGATACGCAGTATTTT
-	-	TRBV21-1	TRBJ1-1	CASSKENTEAFF	TGTGCCAGCAGCAAAGAGAACACTGAAGCTTTCTTT
-	-	TRBV2	TRBJ2-3	CASGLSTDTQYF	TGTGCCAGCGGACTATCCACAGATACGCAGTATTTT
-	-	TRBV15	TRBJ2-5	CATSRALRAGGETQYF	TGTGCCACCAGCAGAGCTCTTCGGGCCGGTGGAGAGACCCAGTACTTC